The present entry profiles one T cell receptor (beta chain) with its context. Extraction of RNA preceded its reverse transcription into cDNA, which served as the sequencing template. Sequencing used immunoSEQ multiplex PCR; TCRdb keeps in-frame clones, though not all of them. This sample has about 82,000 clones; roughly 47% occur once, and the top ten carry around 6%. This CDR3 region has 15 residues. Germline V gives CDR1 SGHVS, CDR2 FNYEAQ. The trim removed 8 bases at V and 2 bases at J, leaving 8 bases unmatched. The record originates from a study of CD8+ T cells in alopecia areata. Sequenced input: NKG2D-high CD8+ T cells sorted from blood. This TCR came from a human donor with alopecia areata. This chain joins TRBV7-6 and TRBJ1-5; 8 nucleotides line up with TRBD1. The CDR3 DNA is TGTGCCAGCTCCGAGATGACAGGGGGCAATCAGCCCCAGCATTTT. Its protein product is CASSEMTGGNQPQHF.